This paragraph covers one T cell receptor beta chain sequence. The treatment denotes: oral pan-JAK inhibitor, 5-10 mg twice daily. RNA extraction and reverse transcription yielded cDNA as sequencing template. Method: immunoSEQ multiplex PCR; TCRdb's copy keeps in-frame clones and lacks some. The sample holds about 90,000 clones; about 40% are singletons and the top ten take 15% to 20%. This CDR3 is 14 amino acids long. The germline V gene encodes CDR1 MNHEY and CDR2 SMNVEV (reference sequence). Trimming took off 6 bases at V and 0 bases at J, with 12 bases between the two ends. This entry is derived from a study of CD8+ T cells in alopecia areata.

The material sequenced was CD8+ T cells sorted from blood, taken at week 24, from a patient treated with tofacitinib. V usage is TRBV27 and J usage is TRBJ2-7; D not certain. This TCR was sampled from a human donor with alopecia areata. DNA for the CDR3: TGTGCCAGCAGCTCTCGCCAAAGCTCCTACGAGCAGTACTTC. Its protein product is CASSSRQSSYEQYF.